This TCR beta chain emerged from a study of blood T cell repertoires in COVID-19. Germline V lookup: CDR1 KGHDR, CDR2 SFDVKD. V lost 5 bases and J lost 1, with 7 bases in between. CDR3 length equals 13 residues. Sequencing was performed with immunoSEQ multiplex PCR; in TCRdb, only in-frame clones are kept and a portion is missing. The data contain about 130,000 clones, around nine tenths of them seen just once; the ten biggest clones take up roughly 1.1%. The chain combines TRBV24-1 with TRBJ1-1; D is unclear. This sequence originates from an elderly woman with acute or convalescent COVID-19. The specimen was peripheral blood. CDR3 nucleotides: TGTGCCACCAGTGGAGGTAGGAACACTGAAGCTTTCTTT. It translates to CATSGGRNTEAFF.